The present TCR beta chain was sequenced within a study of identifying expanded T cells in peripheral blood. CDR1 is SGHAT and CDR2 is FQNNGV in the germline V gene. The CDR3 loop spans 13 amino acids. V lost 0 bases and J 6 bases, leaving 7 bases between the germline ends. Sequencing was performed with immunoSEQ multiplex PCR; in TCRdb, only in-frame clones are kept and a portion is missing. The sample gives about 85,000 clones, 88% of which show up once; around 19% is in the top ten. The chain links TRBV11-2 to TRBJ2-3; tentatively, D is TRBD1 or TRBD2 (6 bases each). The sequence derives from a person between 18 and 75 years old in good health. Sequencing input: blood. The CDR3 nucleotides are TGTGCCAGCAGCTTAGAAGGGGGGGATACGCAGTATTTT. Its translation is CASSLEGGDTQYF.